This TCR beta chain was identified during a study of T cell responses to AZD1222 COVID-19 vaccine. With respect to this clone: Its target is unknown.

Study-level findings and limits: In the spike-specific TCR repertoire, nearly half reportedly target unmutated variant regions. Among the donors, most were white British and more were female, and clonal diversity was possibly underestimated.

The data were produced by immunoSEQ multiplex PCR, yet TCRdb's version contains in-frame clones alone and is incomplete. The table lists about 180,000 clones, 88% of them singletons. CDR3 length: 15 amino acids. The rearrangement uses TRBV21-1 and TRBJ2-3; the D call in the table, TRBD2, was not verified against the DNA. TRBV21-1 is noted as a pseudogene. The receptor was derived from an adult who received the AZD1222 COVID-19 vaccine. The sequencing used peripheral blood, collected 28 days after the second AZD1222 dose. CDR3 residues: CASSFTSGITDTQYF. For the CDR3, the DNA is TGTGCCAGCAGCTTTACTAGCGGGATAACAGATACGCAGTATTTT.